This TCR beta chain originates from a study of T cells after posttransplantation cyclophosphamide. Libraries were prepared by immunoSEQ multiplex PCR; TCRdb keeps only in-frame clonotypes and omits some of them. The specimen has roughly 10,000 clones, none found just once. This clone was detected ten times or more. What it recognizes is unknown. Busulfan-fludarabine conditioning, marrow transplant, and cyclophosphamide on days +3 and +4 were administered. Findings and limits, study-wide: Donor CD8+ memory clones often dominated recipient blood repertoires at later times.

The CDR3 is 15 amino acids. Germline CDR1 KGHSH, CDR2 LQKENI. Trimming removed 0 bases from V and 2 bases from J; junction bases left unmatched: 3. The sequence was obtained from a male patient aged 50 to 60 who received an allogeneic stem cell transplant from a related donor and was CMV-positive. Some T cells here may be from the graft donor. The sequencing here drew on PBMCs, taken approximately 380 days after allogeneic stem cell transplant with posttransplant cyclophosphamide. The J gene is TRBJ2-7, the V gene TRBV18; the match to TRBD1 covers 8 bases. CDR3 nucleotide sequence: TGTGCCAGCTCACCACCCAGGGACAGGCCCTACGAGCAGTACTTC. Translating gives CASSPPRDRPYEQYF. Using reference TRBV18 and TRBJ2-7 for the parts outside the CDR3, the full variable domain is NAGVMQNPRHLVRRRGQEARLRCSPMKGHSHVYWYRQLPEEGLKFMVYLQKENIIDESGMPKERFSAEFPKEGPSILRIQQVVRGDSAAYFCASSPPRDRPYEQYFGPGTRLTVT.